The clone carrying this TCR beta chain was recorded at least ten times. As yet, its antigen is unknown. The CDR3 has 15 residues. The germline V gene encodes CDR1 MDHEN and CDR2 SYDVKM. V was clipped by 2 bases and J by 4 bases, with 14 bases between them. This record belongs to a study of T cells in Graves' hyperthyroidism and ophthalmopathy. Study-level findings and limits: Ophthalmopathy was separated from stable hyperthyroidism by a 13 V-J model. Most thyroid clonotypes expanded above 0.001 appeared in blood too.

TCR beta CDR3 regions were amplified from RNA. The HTBI primer set drove a first-round RT-PCR of the TCR CDR3. Via MiXCR, TCRdb re-called the multiplex PCR reads, giving one row per CDR3 protein. The table shows around 600,000 distinct CDR3 sequences, with 11% to 15% occurring only once. The diagnoses drew upon clinical symptoms, serum thyroxine and TRAb, thyroid ultrasound and orbital computed tomography. The origin of this receptor is a woman between 18 and 30 years old with Graves' ophthalmopathy. The chain joins TRBV28 to TRBJ2-5; D gene ambiguous. The sequencing input was blood. In DNA, the CDR3 is TGTGCCAGCAGTTTAGGGCAGCTTTTCGGAGAGACCCAGTACTTC. It translates to CASSLGQLFGETQYF.